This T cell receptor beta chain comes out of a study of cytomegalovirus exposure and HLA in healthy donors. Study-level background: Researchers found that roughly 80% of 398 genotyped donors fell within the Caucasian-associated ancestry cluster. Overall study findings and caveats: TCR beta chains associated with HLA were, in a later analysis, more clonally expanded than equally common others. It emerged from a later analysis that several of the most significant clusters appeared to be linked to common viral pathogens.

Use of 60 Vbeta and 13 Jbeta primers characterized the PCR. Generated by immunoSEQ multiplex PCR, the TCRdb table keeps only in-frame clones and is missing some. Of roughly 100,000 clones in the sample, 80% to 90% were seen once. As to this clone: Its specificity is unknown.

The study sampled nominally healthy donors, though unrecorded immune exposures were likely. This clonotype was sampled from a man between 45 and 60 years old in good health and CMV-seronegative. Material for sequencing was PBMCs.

The CDR3 nucleotides read TGTGCCAGTTCCTGGACAGGCAGCGGAAGCAATGAAAAACTGTTTTTT. This codes for CASSWTGSGSNEKLFF. The chain recombines TRBV19 with TRBJ1-4; TRBD1 matches at 7 bases. The CDR3 has 16 amino acids. Losses at the gene ends were 8 bases for V and 5 bases for J; bases not matched to a gene: 14. The germline V gene encodes CDR1 LNHDA and CDR2 SQIVND (reference sequence).